The 27 T cell receptor beta chains below all came from one sample that was sequenced in a study of blood T cell repertoires in COVID-19. The data were produced by immunoSEQ multiplex PCR, yet TCRdb's version contains in-frame clones alone and is incomplete. The sample holds about 170,000 clones, about 85% seen once. Sequenced input: peripheral blood. The receptor set was obtained from a man in his 60s who had recovered from COVID-19.

The J gene is TRBJ2-5, the V gene TRBV19, with TRBD2 matching over 9 bases. The CDR3 is made up of 14 amino acids. V dropped 7 bases and J dropped 4; count of bases not matched to a gene: 7. Germline V gene lookup returns CDR1 LNHDA and CDR2 SQIVND (reference sequence). The DNA of the CDR3 is TGTGCCAGTAAGGCTAGCGGGGCGGTAGAGACCCAGTACTTC. It translates to CASKASGAVETQYF.

This sequence joins TRBV28 and TRBJ2-5, with D possibly being TRBD2 (5 bases). CDR1 and CDR2 from the germline V gene are MDHEN and SYDVKM. This CDR3 region has 14 residues. V was cut by 5 bases and J by 5 bases, with 15 bases left in between. CDR3 protein: CASSLPRGRETQYF. The CDR3 nucleotides read TGTGCCAGCAGTCTACCCCGGGGTAGGGAGACCCAGTACTTC.

The genes are TRBV14 and TRBJ1-2; TRBD1 agrees at 8 bases. This CDR3 is built from 17 residues. The trim removed 0 bases at V and 8 bases at J, leaving 14 bases unmatched. Germline V gene lookup returns CDR1 SGHDN and CDR2 FVKESK. The DNA of the CDR3 is TGTGCCAGCAGCCAAGAAAGTTGGCGGGCAGGGGGCAGGGGCTACACCTTC. Translation gives CASSQESWRAGGRGYTF.

The chain recombines TRBV5-6 with TRBJ1-2; D remains ambiguous. V was pared by 3 bases and J by 5 bases, with 17 bases between. Germline CDR1 SGHDT, CDR2 YYEEEE. The CDR3 sequence is 15 residues long. For the CDR3, the DNA is TGTGCCAGCAGCTCCATGACCGGTCGGGGATATGGCTACACCTTC. This gives the protein CASSSMTGRGYGYTF.

The V call is TRBV7-3, the J call TRBJ2-6; D call uncertain. This CDR3 is built from 16 residues. Germline loops: CDR1 SGHTA, CDR2 FQGTGA. The V and J ends lost 2 bases and 0 bases respectively, with 8 bases between them. CDR3 in amino acids: CASSLEATSGANVLTF. The CDR3 DNA follows: TGTGCCAGCAGCTTAGAAGCCACCTCTGGGGCCAACGTCCTGACTTTC.

The gene calls are TRBV19 and TRBJ2-2; D may be TRBD2 (6 bases). The CDR3 totals 13 residues. Germline V gene lookup returns CDR1 LNHDA and CDR2 SQIVND (reference sequence). With 2 bases removed from V and 7 bases from J, the gap between germline ends came to 8 bases. The CDR3 here is CASSIMGGGELFF. As DNA, the CDR3 is TGTGCCAGTAGTATAATGGGGGGCGGGGAGCTGTTTTTT.

This clone was recorded a few times. The chain is built from TRBV5-4 and TRBJ1-2; D not resolved. Trimming cost V 0 bases and J 8 bases, with 14 bases left between them. The CDR3 sequence is 14 residues long. CDR1 and CDR2 (germline): SGHNT, YYREEE (reference sequence). The CDR3 DNA follows: TGTGCCAGCAGCTTGGCTTCCGTGCTCGGGGGCTACACCTTC. As protein: CASSLASVLGGYTF.

The J gene is TRBJ1-2, the V gene TRBV20-1; no clear D. Germline lookup yields CDR1 DFQATT and CDR2 SNEGSKA (reference sequence). The CDR3 is made up of 13 amino acids. V shed 3 bases and J shed 3 bases, with 11 bases lying between them. The CDR3 DNA reads TGCAGTGCTAGTCCAGGTGTCGACTATGGCTACACCTTC. Translated: CSASPGVDYGYTF.

CDR3 loop: CASSPGGVGSPLHF. The CDR3 DNA is TGTGCCAGCAGCCCGGGGGGGGTAGGATCACCCCTCCACTTT. J is TRBJ1-6 and V is TRBV7-3; weak D call: TRBD1 (5 bases). CDR1 SGHTA and CDR2 FQGTGA come from the germline V gene. Between the trimmed V and J ends, which lost 5 bases and 10 bases, there was a span of 15 bases. The CDR3 consists of 14 residues.

The gene calls are TRBV6-5 and TRBJ1-3, with 9 bases lining up with TRBD1. The CDR3 covers 14 residues. Germline CDR1 reads MNHEY; CDR2 reads SVGAGI. With V trimmed by 10 bases and J by 0 bases, 4 bases remained unmatched. DNA for the CDR3: TGTGCCACCAGACAGGGGGTCTCTGGAAACACCATATATTTT. Residues: CATRQGVSGNTIYF.

This clone was observed a single time. The chain carries TRBV7-2 and TRBJ2-7; TRBD1 matches at 8 bases. Trimming took 5 bases from V and 3 from J; bases not matched to a gene: 12. This CDR3 spans 16 amino acids. Germline assignment: CDR1 SGHTA and CDR2 FQGNSA. The CDR3 here is CASSPQENRGYYEQYF. In DNA form, the CDR3 reads TGTGCCAGCAGCCCCCAAGAGAACAGGGGGTACTACGAGCAGTACTTC. The full variable domain, rest sourced from reference TRBV7-2 and TRBJ2-7, is GAGVSQSPSNKVTEKGKDVELRCDPISGHTALYWYRQSLGQGLEFLIYFQGNSAPDKSGLPSDRFSAERTGGSVSTLTIQRTQQEDSAVYLCASSPQENRGYYEQYFGPGTRLTVT.

The CDR3 DNA follows: TGTGCCAGCAGACGACAGGCTGGGGAGAACTATGGCTACACCTTC. Its translation: CASRRQAGENYGYTF. This rearrangement joins TRBV7-2 to TRBJ1-2; weak D call: TRBD1 (6 bases). CDR3 length equals 15 residues. Germline V CDR1 and CDR2: SGHTA, FQGNSA. V lost 6 bases to trimming and J lost 2 bases, with 16 bases between them.

Only a few counts were recorded for this clone. The chain has TRBV12-5 and TRBJ1-1, with D possibly matching TRBD1 (5 bases). This CDR3 is built from 16 residues. Trimming stripped 3 bases from V and 2 bases from J, with 16 bases between. Germline-derived CDR1 and CDR2 are LGHNT and FRNRAP. For the CDR3, the DNA is TGTGCTAGTGGTTTTGTCCCTGGGGGGTATAACACTGAAGCTTTCTTT. Translating gives CASGFVPGGYNTEAFF.

The chain carries TRBV7-5 and TRBJ1-1. TRBV7-5 is a pseudogene locus. The CDR3 loop spans 14 amino acids. The CDR3 DNA follows: TGTGCCAGAAGCCGGTTGAGGGAGGGCACTGAAGCTTTCTTT. It translates to CARSRLREGTEAFF.

The chain recombines TRBV7-2 with TRBJ2-5, with 13 positions matching TRBD2. Unmatched junction bases numbered 8, after V lost 5 bases and J lost 5 bases. The CDR3 runs 16 residues. Germline lookup yields CDR1 SGHTA and CDR2 FQGNSA. This CDR3 reads CASSPLAGGAGETQYF. CDR3 coding DNA: TGTGCCAGCAGCCCACTAGCGGGGGGGGCGGGTGAGACCCAGTACTTC.

The V call is TRBV4-3, the J call TRBJ2-7; TRBD1 matches at 8 bases. This CDR3 comprises 15 residues. CDR1 and CDR2 (germline): LGHNA, YSLEER. V was pared by 1 base and J by 0 bases, with 2 bases of the junction left unmatched. For the CDR3, the DNA is TGCGCCAGCAGCCAAGGGACAGGGAACTCCTACGAGCAGTACTTC. Encoded protein: CASSQGTGNSYEQYF.

V is TRBV3-1 (or the pseudogene TRBV3-2) and J is TRBJ2-1, with D perhaps TRBD1 (5 bases). The CDR3 contains 14 residues. The V and J ends lost 5 bases and 3 bases respectively, with 11 bases between them. Germline loops: CDR1 LGHDT, CDR2 YNNKEL (reference sequence). The chain's CDR3 is CASSGHQSYNEQFF. CDR3 in DNA: TGTGCCAGCAGCGGACACCAGAGCTACAATGAGCAGTTCTTC.

The rearrangement joins TRBV18 to TRBJ1-5, with a weak D call TRBD1 (6 bases). This CDR3 region has 16 residues. Germline CDR1 reads KGHSH; CDR2 reads LQKENI. The V and J ends lost 5 bases and 6 bases respectively, with 20 bases between them. The CDR3 sequence is CASSSSVGGGSQPQHF. CDR3 in DNA: TGTGCCAGCTCATCTTCGGTTGGGGGGGGCAGTCAGCCCCAGCATTTT. The full variable domain, completed using reference TRBV18 and TRBJ1-5, is NAGVMQNPRHLVRRRGQEARLRCSPMKGHSHVYWYRQLPEEGLKFMVYLQKENIIDESGMPKERFSAEFPKEGPSILRIQQVVRGDSAAYFCASSSSVGGGSQPQHFGDGTRLSIL.

This chain links TRBV6-5 with TRBJ2-5; weak D call: TRBD1 (5 bases). V lost 8 bases to trimming and J lost 5 bases, with 12 bases between them. The CDR3 is 12 residues long. The germline CDR1 and CDR2 sequences are MNHEY and SVGAGI. The CDR3 DNA follows: TGTGCCAGCGGGGCGCGGCCGGAGACCCAGTACTTC. The encoded protein is CASGARPETQYF.

The chain links TRBV12-3 or TRBV12-4 to TRBJ1-6; D is undetermined. This CDR3 is 12 amino acids long. The V and J ends lost 3 bases and 7 bases respectively, with 4 bases between them. The CDR3 sequence is CASSFPNSPLHF. The CDR3 nucleotides read TGTGCCAGCAGTTTCCCAAATTCACCCCTCCACTTT.

The chain uses TRBV25-1 and TRBJ1-3, with TRBD1 matching over 8 bases. Per the germline V gene, CDR1 is MGHDK and CDR2 is SYGVNS. The CDR3 extends over 16 amino acids. With 4 bases clipped from V and 2 bases from J, the junction kept 7 bases outside the gene matches. The CDR3 sequence is CASSATTGAAGNTIYF. The CDR3 DNA sequence: TGTGCCAGCAGTGCCACGACAGGGGCTGCTGGAAACACCATATATTTT.

The J gene is TRBJ2-7, the V gene TRBV29-1; 9 positions match TRBD1. CDR1 and CDR2 from the germline V gene are SQVTM and ANQGSEA. CDR3 length: 14 residues. J was trimmed by 7 bases and V by 6 bases; bases with no gene match: 13. Here the CDR3 reads CSVRLGTGTWEQYF. DNA of the CDR3: TGCAGCGTCCGATTGGGGACAGGGACTTGGGAGCAGTACTTC.

The chain carries TRBV19 and TRBJ2-1, with D tentatively TRBD2 (6 bases). The CDR3 extends over 13 amino acids. The V gene's germline CDR1 is LNHDA and CDR2 SQIVND (reference sequence). Trimming stripped 8 bases from V and 1 base from J, with 9 bases between. The chain's CDR3 is CASGAGSYNEQFF. The CDR3, as DNA: TGTGCCAGTGGAGCGGGTTCCTACAATGAGCAGTTCTTC.

This clone has only a few counts. The rearrangement uses TRBV30 and TRBJ1-6; 8 bases agree with TRBD1. The CDR3 extends over 16 amino acids. The ends lost 4 bases at V and 9 bases at J; junction bases unmatched: 14. Germline assignment: CDR1 GTSNPN and CDR2 SVGIG (reference sequence). CDR3 sequence reads: CAWTDPTGGTTSPLHF. For the CDR3, the DNA is TGTGCCTGGACCGACCCCACAGGGGGTACTACTTCACCCCTCCACTTT.

V usage is TRBV7-9 and J usage is TRBJ1-5; no firm D call. V gave up 3 bases and J gave up 5 bases, with 8 bases separating them. The CDR3 is made up of 13 amino acids. Looked up from germline, CDR1 is SEHNR and CDR2 is FQNEAQ (reference sequence). For the CDR3, the DNA is TGTGCCAGCAGCTTGACGGGTGATCAGCCCCAGCATTTT. Protein product: CASSLTGDQPQHF.

This chain joins TRBV19 and TRBJ2-2; D unresolved. The V end lost 0 bases, the J end lost 0 bases, and 5 bases lay between the germline ends. Germline V lookup: CDR1 LNHDA, CDR2 SQIVND (reference sequence). CDR3 length equals 15 residues. The chain's CDR3 is CASSIERANTGELFF. The CDR3 bases are TGTGCCAGTAGTATAGAACGAGCGAACACCGGGGAGCTGTTTTTT.

This clone occurred once. The V call is TRBV11-2, the J call TRBJ1-5; D call uncertain. Per the germline V gene, CDR1 is SGHAT and CDR2 is FQNNGV. With 5 bases removed from V and 7 bases from J, the gap between germline ends came to 18 bases. The CDR3 spans 15 residues. Written as DNA, the CDR3 is TGTGCCAGCAGCCAGAATACCCTAGATGGGCAGCCCCAGCATTTT. Translated: CASSQNTLDGQPQHF.